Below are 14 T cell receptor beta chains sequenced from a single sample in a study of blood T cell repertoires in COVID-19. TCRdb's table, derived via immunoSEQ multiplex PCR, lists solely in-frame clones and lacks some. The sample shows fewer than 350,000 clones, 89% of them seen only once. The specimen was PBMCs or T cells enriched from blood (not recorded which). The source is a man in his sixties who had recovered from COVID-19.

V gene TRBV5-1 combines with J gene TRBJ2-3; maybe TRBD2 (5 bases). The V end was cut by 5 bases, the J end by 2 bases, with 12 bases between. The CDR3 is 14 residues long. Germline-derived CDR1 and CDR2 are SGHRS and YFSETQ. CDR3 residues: CASRGRGSTDTQYF. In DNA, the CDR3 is TGCGCCAGCAGGGGGAGAGGGTCCACAGATACGCAGTATTTT. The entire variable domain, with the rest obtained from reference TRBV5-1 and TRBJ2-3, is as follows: KAGVTQTPRYLIKTRGQQVTLSCSPISGHRSVSWYQQTPGQGLQFLFEYFSETQRNKGNFPGRFSGRQFSNSRSEMNVSTLELGDSALYLCASRGRGSTDTQYFGPGTRLTVL.

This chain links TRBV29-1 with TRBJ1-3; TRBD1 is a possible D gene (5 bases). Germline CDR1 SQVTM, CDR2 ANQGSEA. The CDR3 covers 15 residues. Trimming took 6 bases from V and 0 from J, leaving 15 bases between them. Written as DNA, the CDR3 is TGCAGCGTAATCAGGGTCTCCGGCTCTGGAAACACCATATATTTT. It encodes CSVIRVSGSGNTIYF.

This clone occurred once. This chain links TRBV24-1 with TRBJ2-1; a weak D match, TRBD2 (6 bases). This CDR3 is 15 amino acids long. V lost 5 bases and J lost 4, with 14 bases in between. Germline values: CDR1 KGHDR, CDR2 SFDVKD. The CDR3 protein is CATSGGRDSYNEQFF. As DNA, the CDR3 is TGTGCCACCAGTGGAGGCAGGGACTCATACAATGAGCAGTTCTTC.

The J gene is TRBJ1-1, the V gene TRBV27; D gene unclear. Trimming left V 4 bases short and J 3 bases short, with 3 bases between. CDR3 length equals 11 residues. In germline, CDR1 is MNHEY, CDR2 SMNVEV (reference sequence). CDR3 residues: CASSSDTEAFF. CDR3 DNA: TGTGCCAGCAGTTCCGACACTGAAGCTTTCTTT.

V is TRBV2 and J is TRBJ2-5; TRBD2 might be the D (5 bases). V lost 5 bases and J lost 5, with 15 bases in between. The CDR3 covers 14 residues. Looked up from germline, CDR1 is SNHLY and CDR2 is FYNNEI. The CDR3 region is CASSPGFSGETQYF. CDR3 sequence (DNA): TGTGCCAGCAGTCCGGGATTTTCGGGGGAGACCCAGTACTTC.

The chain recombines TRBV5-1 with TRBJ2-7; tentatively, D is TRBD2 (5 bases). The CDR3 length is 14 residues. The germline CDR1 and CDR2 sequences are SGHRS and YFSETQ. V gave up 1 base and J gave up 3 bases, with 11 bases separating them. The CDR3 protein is CASSLFSGFYEQYF. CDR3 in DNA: TGCGCCAGCAGCTTGTTCTCGGGGTTCTACGAGCAGTACTTC.

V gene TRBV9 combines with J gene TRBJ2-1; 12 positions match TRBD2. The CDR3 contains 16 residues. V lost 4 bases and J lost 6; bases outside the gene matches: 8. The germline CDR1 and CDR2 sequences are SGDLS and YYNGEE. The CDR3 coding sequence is TGTGCCAGCAGCTCAACGGGACTAGCGGGTATCAATGAGCAGTTCTTC. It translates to CASSSTGLAGINEQFF.

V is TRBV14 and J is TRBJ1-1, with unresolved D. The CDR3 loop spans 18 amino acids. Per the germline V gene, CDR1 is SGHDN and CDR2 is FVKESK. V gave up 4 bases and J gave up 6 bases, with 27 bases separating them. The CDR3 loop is CASSPGVRVSQAVSEAFF. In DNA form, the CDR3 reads TGTGCCAGCAGCCCAGGCGTCCGAGTGTCCCAGGCCGTCTCTGAAGCTTTCTTT.

As DNA, the CDR3 is TGTGCCACCAGCAGAGATCGTAACCGCGCAGGCTCCTACAATGAGCAGTTCTTC. Translation gives CATSRDRNRAGSYNEQFF. The gene calls are TRBV15 and TRBJ2-1; D unresolved. This CDR3 has 18 amino acids. The ends were cut back, 0 bases at V and 0 bases at J, with 15 bases in the middle. Germline CDR1 and CDR2: LNHNV and YYDKDF (reference sequence).

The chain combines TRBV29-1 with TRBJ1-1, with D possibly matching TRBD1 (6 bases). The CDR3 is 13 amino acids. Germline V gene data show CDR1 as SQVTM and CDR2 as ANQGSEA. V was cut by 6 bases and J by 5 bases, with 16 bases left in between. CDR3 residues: CSVIQGTSTEAFF. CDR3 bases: TGCAGCGTCATTCAGGGGACGAGTACTGAAGCTTTCTTT. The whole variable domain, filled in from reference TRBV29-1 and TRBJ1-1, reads SAVISQKPSRDICQRGTSLTIQCQVDSQVTMMFWYRQQPGQSLTLIATANQGSEATYESGFVIDKFPISRPNLTFSTLTVSNMSPEDSSIYLCSVIQGTSTEAFFGQGTRLTVV.

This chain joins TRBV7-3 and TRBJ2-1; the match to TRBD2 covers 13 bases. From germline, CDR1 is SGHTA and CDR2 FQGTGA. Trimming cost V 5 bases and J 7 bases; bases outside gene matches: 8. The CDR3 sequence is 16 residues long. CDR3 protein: CASSPGTSGEPNEQFF. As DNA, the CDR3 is TGTGCCAGCAGCCCAGGGACTAGCGGGGAGCCGAATGAGCAGTTCTTC.

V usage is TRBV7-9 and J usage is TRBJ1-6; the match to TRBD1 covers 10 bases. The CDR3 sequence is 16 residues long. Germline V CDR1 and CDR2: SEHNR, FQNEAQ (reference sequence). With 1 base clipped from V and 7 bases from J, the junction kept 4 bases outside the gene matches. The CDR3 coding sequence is TGTGCCAGCAGCTTAGATCCGGGACAGGGGAATTCACCCCTCCACTTT. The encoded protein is CASSLDPGQGNSPLHF.

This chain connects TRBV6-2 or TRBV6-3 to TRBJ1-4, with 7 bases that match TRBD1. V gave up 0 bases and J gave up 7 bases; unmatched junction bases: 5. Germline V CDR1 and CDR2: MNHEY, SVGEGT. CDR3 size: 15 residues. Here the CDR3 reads CASSYSTGRTEKLFF. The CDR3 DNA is TGTGCCAGCAGTTACTCGACAGGGAGGACTGAAAAACTGTTTTTT.

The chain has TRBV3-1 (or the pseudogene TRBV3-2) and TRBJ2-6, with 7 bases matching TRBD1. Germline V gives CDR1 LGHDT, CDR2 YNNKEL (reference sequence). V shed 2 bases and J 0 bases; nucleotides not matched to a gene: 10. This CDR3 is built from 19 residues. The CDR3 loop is CASSQLNDRALSGANVLTF. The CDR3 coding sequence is TGTGCCAGCAGCCAACTCAACGACAGGGCCCTCTCTGGGGCCAACGTCCTGACTTTC.